A selection of T cell receptor beta chains follows, all from one sample in a study of post-analysis software for immune sequencing data. TCRdb passed the PCR reads through MiXCR, listing each CDR3 protein once. The top ten hold about an eighth of the sample, which has about 500,000 distinct CDR3 sequences, around 40% seen once. Sequenced: blood. The source of these receptors is a girl between 10 and 17 years old with multiple sclerosis. Both conserved end residues are part of each CDR3. D genes are given only for firm matches. Clone size is stated in some rows and not others, as once, few, many or a class when expanded.

v_call: TRBV9
clone_size: -
d_call: -
j_call: TRBJ2-1
cdr3_aa: CASSVEERYTFQSSYNEQFF
cdr3_nt: TGTGCCAGCAGCGTAGAGGAGCGGTACACATTTCAGAGCTCCTACAATGAGCAGTTCTTC

v_call: TRBV7-2
clone_size: -
d_call: -
j_call: TRBJ2-2
cdr3_aa: CASSLRDGNTGELFF
cdr3_nt: TGTGCCAGCAGCTTACGGGATGGGAACACCGGGGAGCTGTTTTTT

v_call: TRBV20-1
clone_size: few
d_call: -
j_call: TRBJ2-3
cdr3_aa: CSAEKTSSAGDTQYF
cdr3_nt: TGCAGTGCTGAGAAAACTAGCTCTGCCGGAGATACGCAGTATTTT

v_call: TRBV28
clone_size: many
d_call: TRBD1
j_call: TRBJ2-5
cdr3_aa: CASSLDRVETQYF
cdr3_nt: TGTGCCAGCAGTTTAGACAGGGTGGAGACCCAGTACTTC

v_call: TRBV10-3
clone_size: -
d_call: TRBD2
j_call: TRBJ2-1
cdr3_aa: CAIGTSGRTYNEQFF
cdr3_nt: TGTGCCATCGGGACTAGCGGGAGGACCTACAATGAGCAGTTCTTC

v_call: TRBV28
clone_size: -
d_call: -
j_call: TRBJ2-7
cdr3_aa: CASSQGPGYEQYF
cdr3_nt: TGTGCCAGCAGCCAGGGGCCCGGCTACGAGCAGTACTTC

v_call: TRBV5-1
clone_size: -
d_call: -
j_call: TRBJ2-5
cdr3_aa: CASSFQTGPQETQYF
cdr3_nt: TGCGCCAGCAGCTTCCAAACGGGTCCCCAAGAGACCCAGTACTTC

v_call: TRBV10-3
clone_size: -
d_call: -
j_call: TRBJ2-7
cdr3_aa: CAIRGPGQGAYEQYF
cdr3_nt: TGTGCCATCAGGGGACCGGGACAAGGAGCATACGAGCAGTACTTC

v_call: TRBV24-1
clone_size: -
d_call: -
j_call: TRBJ2-1
cdr3_aa: CATSVRDEQFF
cdr3_nt: TGTGCCACCAGTGTTCGGGATGAGCAGTTCTTC

v_call: TRBV7-9
clone_size: -
d_call: -
j_call: TRBJ2-1
cdr3_aa: CASSLRGGKYNEQFF
cdr3_nt: TGTGCCAGCAGCTTAAGAGGCGGGAAATACAATGAGCAGTTCTTC

v_call: TRBV5-1
clone_size: -
d_call: -
j_call: TRBJ1-4
cdr3_aa: CASRETVSNEKLFF
cdr3_nt: TGCGCCAGCAGGGAGACAGTTAGTAATGAAAAACTGTTTTTT